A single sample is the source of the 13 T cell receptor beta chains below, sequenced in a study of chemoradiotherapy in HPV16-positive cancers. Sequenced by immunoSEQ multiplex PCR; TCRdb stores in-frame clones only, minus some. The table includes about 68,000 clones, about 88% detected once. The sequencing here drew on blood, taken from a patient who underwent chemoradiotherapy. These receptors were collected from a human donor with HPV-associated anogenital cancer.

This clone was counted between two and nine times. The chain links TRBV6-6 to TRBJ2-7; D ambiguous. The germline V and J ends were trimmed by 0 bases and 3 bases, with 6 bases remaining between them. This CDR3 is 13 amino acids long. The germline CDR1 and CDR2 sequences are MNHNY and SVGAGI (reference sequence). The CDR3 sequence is CASSYSPFYEQYF. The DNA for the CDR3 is TGTGCCAGCAGTTACTCACCGTTCTACGAGCAGTACTTC.

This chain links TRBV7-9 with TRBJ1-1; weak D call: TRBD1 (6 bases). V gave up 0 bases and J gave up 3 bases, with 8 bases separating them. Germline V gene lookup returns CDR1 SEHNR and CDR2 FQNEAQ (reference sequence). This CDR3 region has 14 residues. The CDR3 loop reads CASSLAGGHTEAFF. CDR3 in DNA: TGTGCCAGCAGCTTAGCAGGGGGACACACTGAAGCTTTCTTT.

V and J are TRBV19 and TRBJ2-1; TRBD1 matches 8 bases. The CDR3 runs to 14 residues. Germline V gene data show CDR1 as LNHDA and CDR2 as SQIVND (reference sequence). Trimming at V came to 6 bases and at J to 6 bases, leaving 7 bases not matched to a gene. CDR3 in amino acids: CASRELGQGNEQFF. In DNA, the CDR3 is TGTGCCAGTAGAGAACTCGGACAGGGCAATGAGCAGTTCTTC.

The CDR3 nucleotides are TGCGCCAGCGGAAGGGGGGTCCATAAAGATACGCAGTATTTT. It translates to CASGRGVHKDTQYF. The chain carries TRBV4-1 and TRBJ2-3, with D possibly called TRBD1 or TRBD2 (6 bases each). Trimming stripped 8 bases from V and 5 bases from J, with 17 bases between. Germline values: CDR1 MGHRA, CDR2 YSYEKL. The CDR3 runs 14 residues.

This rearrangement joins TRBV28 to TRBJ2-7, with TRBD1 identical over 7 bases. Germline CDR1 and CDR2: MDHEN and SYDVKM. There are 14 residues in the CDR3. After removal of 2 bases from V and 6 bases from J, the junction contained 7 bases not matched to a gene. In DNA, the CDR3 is TGTGCCAGCAGTTTAGGACAGGCCCTCCTCGAGCAGTACTTC. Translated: CASSLGQALLEQYF.

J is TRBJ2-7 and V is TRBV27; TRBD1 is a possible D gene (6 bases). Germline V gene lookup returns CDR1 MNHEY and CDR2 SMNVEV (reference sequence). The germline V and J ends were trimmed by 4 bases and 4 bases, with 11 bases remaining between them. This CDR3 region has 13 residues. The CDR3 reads CASSYRTAYEQYF. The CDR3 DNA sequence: TGTGCCAGCAGTTATAGGACAGCGTACGAGCAGTACTTC.

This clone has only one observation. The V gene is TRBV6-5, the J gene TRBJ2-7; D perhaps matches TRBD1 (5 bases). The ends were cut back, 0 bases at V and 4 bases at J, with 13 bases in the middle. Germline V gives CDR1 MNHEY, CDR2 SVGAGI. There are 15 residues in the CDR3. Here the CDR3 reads CASSYSSGALYEQYF. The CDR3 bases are TGTGCCAGCAGTTACTCGAGTGGGGCTCTGTACGAGCAGTACTTC.

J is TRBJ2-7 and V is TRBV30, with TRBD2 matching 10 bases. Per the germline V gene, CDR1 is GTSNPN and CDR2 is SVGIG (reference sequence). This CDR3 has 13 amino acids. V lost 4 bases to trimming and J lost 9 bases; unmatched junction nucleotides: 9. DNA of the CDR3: TGTGCCTGGAAATCTAGCGGGGGATCAGGGCAGTACTTC. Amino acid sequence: CAWKSSGGSGQYF.

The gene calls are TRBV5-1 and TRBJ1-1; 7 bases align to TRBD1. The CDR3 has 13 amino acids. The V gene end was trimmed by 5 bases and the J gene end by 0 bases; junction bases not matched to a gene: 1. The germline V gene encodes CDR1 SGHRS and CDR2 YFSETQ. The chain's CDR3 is CASRGQLNTEAFF. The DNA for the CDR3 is TGCGCCAGCAGGGGACAGTTGAACACTGAAGCTTTCTTT. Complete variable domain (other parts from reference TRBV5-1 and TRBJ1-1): KAGVTQTPRYLIKTRGQQVTLSCSPISGHRSVSWYQQTPGQGLQFLFEYFSETQRNKGNFPGRFSGRQFSNSRSEMNVSTLELGDSALYLCASRGQLNTEAFFGQGTRLTVV.

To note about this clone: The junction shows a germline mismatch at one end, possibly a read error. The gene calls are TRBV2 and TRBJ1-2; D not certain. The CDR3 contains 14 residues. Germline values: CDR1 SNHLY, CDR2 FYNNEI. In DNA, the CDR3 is TGTGCCAGCAGCGAAGCGGAATTAGGAGTACCGTACACCTTC. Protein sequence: CASSEAELGVPYTF.

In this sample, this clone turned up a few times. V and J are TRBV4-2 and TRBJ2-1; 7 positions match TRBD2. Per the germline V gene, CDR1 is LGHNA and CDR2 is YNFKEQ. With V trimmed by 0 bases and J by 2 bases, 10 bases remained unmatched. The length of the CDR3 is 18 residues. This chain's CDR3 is CASSQDWVGGPPYNEQFF. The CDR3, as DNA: TGTGCCAGCAGCCAAGATTGGGTGGGAGGGCCCCCCTACAATGAGCAGTTCTTC.

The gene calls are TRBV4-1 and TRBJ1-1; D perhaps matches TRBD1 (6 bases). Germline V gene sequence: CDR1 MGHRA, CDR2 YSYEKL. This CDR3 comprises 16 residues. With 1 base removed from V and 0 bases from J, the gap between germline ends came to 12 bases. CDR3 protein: CASSQAPDRMNTEAFF. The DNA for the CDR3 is TGCGCCAGCAGCCAAGCCCCCGACAGGATGAACACTGAAGCTTTCTTT.

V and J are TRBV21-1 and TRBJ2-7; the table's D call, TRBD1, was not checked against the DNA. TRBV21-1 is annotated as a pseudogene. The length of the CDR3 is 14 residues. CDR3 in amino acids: CASSKESIQVGQYF. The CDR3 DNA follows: TGTGCCAGCAGCAAAGAGAGCATACAGGTGGGGCAGTACTTC.